These 22 T cell receptor beta chains share one sample of origin, sequenced in a study of cytotoxic CD8 clonotypes in ibrutinib-treated CLL. TCRdb keeps only in-frame clones here, not all; method: immunoSEQ multiplex PCR. Seen here are 150,000 to 200,000 clones, about 88% observed once, and the top ten hold about 2.9%. The source material was PBMCs, sampled at disease progression, from a patient treated with ibrutinib. The receptors originated from a human donor with chronic lymphocytic leukemia.

The chain combines TRBV5-1 with TRBJ2-2; D uncertain. Germline CDR1 SGHRS, CDR2 YFSETQ. The length of the CDR3 is 14 residues. V lost 0 bases, J lost 5 bases, and 8 bases lay in between. The CDR3 DNA follows: TGCGCCAGCAGCTTGGACGGTGGGACCGGGGAGCTGTTTTTT. Translation gives CASSLDGGTGELFF.

The chain joins TRBV19 to TRBJ2-1; no clear D gene. The CDR3 extends over 15 amino acids. Germline V gene sequence: CDR1 LNHDA, CDR2 SQIVND (reference sequence). The V end was cut by 7 bases, the J end by 7 bases, with 20 bases between. CDR3 residues: CASNTPGWAKNEQFF. CDR3 nucleotide sequence: TGTGCCAGTAACACGCCCGGCTGGGCTAAGAATGAGCAGTTCTTC.

The chain links TRBV1 to TRBJ2-1; the DNA was not compared with TRBD2, the D call given in the table. TRBV1 is termed a pseudogene. The CDR3 totals 18 residues. As DNA, the CDR3 is TGCACCAGCAGCCAAGATGGAGGGAGGGCCTGGTTCTACAATGAGCAGTTCTTC. It yields the protein CTSSQDGGRAWFYNEQFF.

The chain employs TRBV27 and TRBJ1-2; possibly TRBD1 for D (6 bases). Germline CDR1 reads MNHEY; CDR2 reads SMNVEV (reference sequence). Trimming left V 8 bases short and J 8 bases short, with 18 bases between. The length of the CDR3 is 13 residues. This CDR3 reads CASSLGGGHGYTF. CDR3 nucleotide sequence: TGTGCCAGCTCTCTTGGGGGGGGGCACGGCTACACCTTC.

J is TRBJ2-7 and V is TRBV21-1; the table names TRBD2, a call not compared with the DNA. TRBV21-1 is deemed a pseudogene. The CDR3 consists of 13 residues. The chain's CDR3 is CASSLPNEYEQYF. CDR3 bases: TGTGCCAGCAGCCTACCAAACGAATACGAGCAGTACTTC.

The table lists this clone with a few counts. The rearrangement joins TRBV7-7 to TRBJ2-2; D possibly corresponds to TRBD1 (6 bases). The germline gives CDR1 SSHAT, CDR2 FNYEAQ (reference sequence). The V end was cut by 5 bases, the J end by 0 bases, with 13 bases between. The CDR3 spans 16 residues. The CDR3 DNA follows: TGTGCCAGCAGCCAGCAACAGGGAACGAACACCGGGGAGCTGTTTTTT. This gives the protein CASSQQQGTNTGELFF.

The chain is built from TRBV9 and TRBJ2-7, with no clear D. This CDR3 contains 14 residues. Germline loops: CDR1 SGDLS, CDR2 YYNGEE. The ends were cut back, 0 bases at V and 5 bases at J, with 12 bases in the middle. The DNA for the CDR3 is TGTGCCAGCAGCGTAGGTTTGGTCGCGCACGAGCAGTACTTC. It codes for CASSVGLVAHEQYF.

This chain joins TRBV5-8 and TRBJ2-7; D unclear. This CDR3 is 16 amino acids long. Per the germline V gene, CDR1 is SGHTS and CDR2 is YDEGEE. The V gene lost 7 bases and the J gene lost 0 bases, with 20 bases spanning the gap. CDR3 DNA: TGTGCCAGCTCAACCGGCTTCACCTATGTCTCCTACGAGCAGTACTTC. This gives the protein CASSTGFTYVSYEQYF. The full variable domain, with the rest looked up from reference TRBV5-8 and TRBJ2-7, is EAGVTQSPTHLIKTRGQQATLRCSPISGHTSVYWYQQALGLGLQFLLWYDEGEERNRGNFPPRFSGRQFPNYSSELNVNALELEDSALYLCASSTGFTYVSYEQYFGPGTRLTVT.

The chain links TRBV6-4 to TRBJ2-1; D gene uncertain. V gave up 2 bases and J gave up 5 bases, with 7 bases separating them. CDR3 size: 13 residues. CDR1 and CDR2 from the germline V gene are MRHNA and SNTAGT. The CDR3 DNA is TGTGCCAGCAGTGACGAGGTCAACAATGAGCAGTTCTTC. Protein: CASSDEVNNEQFF.

The chain joins TRBV6-6 to TRBJ2-2; weak D call: TRBD1 (5 bases). Germline CDR1 and CDR2: MNHNY and SVGAGI (reference sequence). Trimming removed 6 bases at V and 1 base at J, with 15 bases between. CDR3 size: 16 residues. CDR3: CASRGTGTGNTGELFF. DNA of the CDR3: TGTGCCAGCAGGGGAACAGGAACGGGGAACACCGGGGAGCTGTTTTTT.

The genes are TRBV4-1 and TRBJ2-7; D may match TRBD1 or TRBD2 (5 bases each). With 6 bases removed from V and 3 bases from J, the gap between germline ends came to 12 bases. Germline V gene sequence: CDR1 MGHRA, CDR2 YSYEKL. This CDR3 region has 13 residues. CDR3 bases: TGCGCCAGCAGTTCGGGGCCCCGCTACGAGCAGTACTTC. Residues: CASSSGPRYEQYF.

The gene calls are TRBV29-1 and TRBJ2-7; 7 nucleotides line up with TRBD1. Germline V lookup: CDR1 SQVTM, CDR2 ANQGSEA. V shed 3 bases, J shed 2 bases, and the junction held 1 base outside the gene matches. This CDR3 comprises 12 residues. DNA of the CDR3: TGCAGCGTTGAGGGACAGACCTACGAGCAGTACTTC. Translated: CSVEGQTYEQYF.

This clone was counted between two and nine times. This chain uses TRBV2 with TRBJ2-7, with TRBD2 as a possible D gene (6 bases). Between the trimmed V and J ends, which lost 4 bases and 1 base, there was a span of 8 bases. Looked up from germline, CDR1 is SNHLY and CDR2 is FYNNEI. The CDR3 extends over 13 amino acids. DNA for the CDR3: TGTGCCAGCAGTGTCGGGAGATCCTACGAGCAGTACTTC. It is translated as CASSVGRSYEQYF. The complete variable domain, with remaining parts taken from reference TRBV2 and TRBJ2-7, reads EPEVTQTPSHQVTQMGQEVILRCVPISNHLYFYWYRQILGQKVEFLVSFYNNEISEKSEIFDDQFSVERPDGSNFTLKIRSTKLEDSAMYFCASSVGRSYEQYFGPGTRLTVT.

V usage is TRBV7-2 and J usage is TRBJ2-1; 13 positions agree with TRBD2. The CDR3 extends over 15 amino acids. The germline gives CDR1 SGHTA, CDR2 FQGNSA. With V trimmed by 6 bases and J by 5 bases, 4 bases remained unmatched. The CDR3: CASRRGLAGDNEQFF. The CDR3 DNA follows: TGTGCCAGCAGGAGAGGACTAGCGGGAGACAATGAGCAGTTCTTC.

The gene calls are TRBV5-4 and TRBJ2-7; 8 nucleotides agree with TRBD1. The V gene's germline CDR1 is SGHNT and CDR2 YYREEE (reference sequence). The CDR3 is 17 amino acids. With 4 bases clipped from V and 4 bases from J, the junction kept 16 bases outside the gene matches. The CDR3 sequence is CASSPTLLGTGQYEQYF. The CDR3 DNA is TGTGCCAGCAGCCCAACCTTACTCGGGACAGGTCAATACGAGCAGTACTTC.

The genes are TRBV5-4 and TRBJ2-7; 8 bases line up with TRBD1. The CDR3 contains 15 residues. The V gene's germline CDR1 is SGHNT and CDR2 YYREEE (reference sequence). With V trimmed by 1 base and J by 5 bases, 8 bases remained unmatched. The CDR3 reads CASSLSRQGADEQYF. Here the CDR3 DNA reads TGTGCCAGCAGCTTGAGTCGGCAGGGGGCCGACGAGCAGTACTTC.

The genes are TRBV27 and TRBJ2-3, with 8 bases matching TRBD1. CDR3 length: 16 amino acids. Germline V lookup: CDR1 MNHEY, CDR2 SMNVEV (reference sequence). Unmatched junction bases numbered 11, after V lost 3 bases and J lost 6 bases. The CDR3 spells CASSLGQDPRTDTQYF. The CDR3 nucleotides are TGTGCCAGCAGTTTGGGACAGGACCCAAGGACCGATACGCAGTATTTT.

This chain links TRBV19 with TRBJ2-2, with D tentatively TRBD1 (5 bases). This CDR3 contains 16 residues. The V and J ends lost 5 bases and 1 base respectively, with 14 bases between them. Germline V gene sequence: CDR1 LNHDA, CDR2 SQIVND (reference sequence). Written as DNA, the CDR3 is TGTGCCAGTAGTCGCCGGGCTAGGGGGAACACCGGGGAGCTGTTTTTT. Protein: CASSRRARGNTGELFF.

V and J are TRBV7-9 and TRBJ2-1, with 7 positions matching TRBD1. This CDR3 contains 13 residues. Germline assignment: CDR1 SEHNR and CDR2 FQNEAQ (reference sequence). Trimming cost V 5 bases and J 8 bases; bases outside gene matches: 6. As DNA, the CDR3 is TGTGCCAGCAGCACGTACAGGGGCGATGAGCAGTTCTTC. Protein product: CASSTYRGDEQFF.

V is TRBV9 and J is TRBJ2-2, with 7 bases fitting TRBD1. This CDR3 has 15 residues. J was trimmed by 4 bases and V by 4 bases; bases with no gene match: 7. CDR1 and CDR2 from the germline V gene are SGDLS and YYNGEE. The CDR3: CASSSDRDGTGELFF. CDR3 sequence (DNA): TGTGCCAGCAGCTCCGACAGGGACGGCACCGGGGAGCTGTTTTTT.

This clone has only one observation. This sequence joins TRBV9 and TRBJ2-3, with a tentative D call TRBD1 (5 bases). The CDR3 covers 15 residues. The V gene's germline CDR1 is SGDLS and CDR2 YYNGEE. V lost 0 bases and J lost 3, with 11 bases in between. CDR3 sequence reads: CASSVARARTDTQYF. The DNA of the CDR3 is TGTGCCAGCAGCGTAGCCAGGGCTAGAACAGATACGCAGTATTTT.

V is TRBV18 and J is TRBJ2-2, with D possibly TRBD2 on 6 matching bases. This CDR3 is 15 amino acids long. V was shortened by 2 bases and J by 6 bases, with 13 bases between the two germline ends. Germline V gives CDR1 KGHSH, CDR2 LQKENI. CDR3 sequence (DNA): TGTGCCAGCTCACCAGGCGGGACGTCTCCCGGGGAGCTGTTTTTT. Its translation: CASSPGGTSPGELFF.